This T cell receptor beta chain was identified in a study of shared clonotypes between healthy human individuals. Overall study results and limits: The low donor count limited represented genetic and exposure-history diversity. Across subsets, estimated richness was generally greater for naive than for memory populations.

On this clone: Its antigen is still unknown.

Only CD45RO-negative cells positively selected for CCR7 counted as naive CD8 cells, so terminally differentiated effector memory CD45RA+ cells were excluded. The CDR3 length is 14 residues. Germline-derived CDR1 and CDR2 are GTSNPN and SVGIG (reference sequence). Trimming left V 8 bases short and J 1 base short, with 17 bases between. Sequenced by immunoSEQ multiplex PCR; TCRdb stores in-frame clones only, minus some. The sample has roughly 2.1 million clones, 85% to 95% seen once. This clonotype originated in a man in his late teens or twenties in good health. Some clones in this sample may be carry-over from other donors' samples. Sequencing was carried out using naive CD8+ T cells from PBMCs. The gene calls are TRBV30 and TRBJ1-1, with D unresolved. The CDR3 sequence: CATSSTAWNTEAFF. The CDR3 DNA reads TGTGCCACGAGCTCTACAGCTTGGAACACTGAAGCTTTCTTT.